This entry concerns a single TCR beta chain. The antigen remains unidentified. The CDR3 consists of 14 residues. Germline V gene sequence: CDR1 LNHDA, CDR2 SQIVND (reference sequence). V dropped 2 bases and J dropped 5; count of bases not matched to a gene: 3. These data are taken from a study of cytomegalovirus exposure and HLA in healthy donors. 60 Vbeta and 13 Jbeta primers were used in PCR. Assay: immunoSEQ multiplex PCR; the TCRdb copy retains only in-frame clones and omits some. The table has roughly 120,000 clones, roughly 80% seen once. Study-wide points: In all likelihood, a cluster of highly shared sequence variants was a sequencing artifact.

What was sequenced was PBMCs. This TCR came from a woman aged 25 to 39 in good health and CMV-seropositive. This chain connects TRBV19 to TRBJ2-5, with 9 bases aligning to TRBD2. The CDR3 sequence: CASSITGTSETQYF. For the CDR3, the DNA is TGTGCCAGTAGTATAACCGGGACTAGCGAGACCCAGTACTTC.